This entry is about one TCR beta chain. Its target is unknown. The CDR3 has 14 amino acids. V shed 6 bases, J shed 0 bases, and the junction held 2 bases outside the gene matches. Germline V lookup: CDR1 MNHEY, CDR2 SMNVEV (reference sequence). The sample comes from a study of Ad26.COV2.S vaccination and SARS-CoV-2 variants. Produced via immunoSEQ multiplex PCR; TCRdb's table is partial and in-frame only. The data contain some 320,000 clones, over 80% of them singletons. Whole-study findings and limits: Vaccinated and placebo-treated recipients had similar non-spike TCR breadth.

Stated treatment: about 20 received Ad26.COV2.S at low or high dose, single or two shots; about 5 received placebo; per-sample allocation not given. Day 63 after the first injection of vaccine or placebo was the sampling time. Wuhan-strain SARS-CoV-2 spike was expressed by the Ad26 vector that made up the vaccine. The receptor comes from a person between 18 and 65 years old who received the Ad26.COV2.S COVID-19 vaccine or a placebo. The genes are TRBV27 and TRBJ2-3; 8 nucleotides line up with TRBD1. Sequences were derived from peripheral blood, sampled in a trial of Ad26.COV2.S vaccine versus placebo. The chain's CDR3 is CASRRQGSTDTQYF. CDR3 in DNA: TGTGCCAGCAGGAGACAGGGGAGCACAGATACGCAGTATTTT.